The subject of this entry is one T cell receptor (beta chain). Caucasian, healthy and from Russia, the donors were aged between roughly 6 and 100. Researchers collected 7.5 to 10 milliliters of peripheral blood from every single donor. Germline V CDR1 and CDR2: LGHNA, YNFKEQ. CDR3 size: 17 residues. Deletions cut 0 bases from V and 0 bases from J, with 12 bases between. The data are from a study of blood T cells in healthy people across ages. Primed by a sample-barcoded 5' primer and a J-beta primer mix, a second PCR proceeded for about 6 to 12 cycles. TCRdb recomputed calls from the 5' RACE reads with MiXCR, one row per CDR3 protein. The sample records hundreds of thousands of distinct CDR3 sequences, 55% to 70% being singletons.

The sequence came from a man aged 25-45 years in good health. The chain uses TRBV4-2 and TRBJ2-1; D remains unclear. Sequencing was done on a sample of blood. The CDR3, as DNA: TGTGCCAGCAGCCAAGACCCCAGGCAATCCTCCTACAATGAGCAGTTCTTC. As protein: CASSQDPRQSSYNEQFF.